This TCR beta chain appears in the sequencing data of a study of blood T cell repertoires in COVID-19. Whole-study context: Acute and convalescent COVID-19 specimens originated in the United States, Italy and Spain. In each case, the material was cDNA or gDNA derived from T cells, B-cell-depleted T cells, or PBMCs.

Some clones are missing from TCRdb's copy, which holds only in-frame ones; the method was immunoSEQ multiplex PCR. The top ten hold approximately 8.2% of the sample, which has hundreds of thousands of clones, approximately 85% seen once. The V gene lost 0 bases and the J gene lost 0 bases, with 9 bases spanning the gap. The V gene's germline CDR1 is LNHDA and CDR2 SQIVND (reference sequence). The CDR3 runs 16 residues. V is TRBV19 and J is TRBJ1-5; TRBD1 is a possible D gene (5 bases). The clonotype was recovered from a woman aged 50 to 60 with acute COVID-19. Sequencing was done on a sample of PBMCs or T cells enriched from blood (not recorded which). This CDR3 reads CASSIDRGYSNQPQHF. CDR3 nucleotides: TGTGCCAGTAGTATAGATCGGGGGTATAGCAATCAGCCCCAGCATTTT. Full variable domain (remainder filled in from reference TRBV19 and TRBJ1-5): DGGITQSPKYLFRKEGQNVTLSCEQNLNHDAMYWYRQDPGQGLRLIYYSQIVNDFQKGDIAEGYSVSREKKESFPLTVTSAQKNPTAFYLCASSIDRGYSNQPQHFGDGTRLSIL.